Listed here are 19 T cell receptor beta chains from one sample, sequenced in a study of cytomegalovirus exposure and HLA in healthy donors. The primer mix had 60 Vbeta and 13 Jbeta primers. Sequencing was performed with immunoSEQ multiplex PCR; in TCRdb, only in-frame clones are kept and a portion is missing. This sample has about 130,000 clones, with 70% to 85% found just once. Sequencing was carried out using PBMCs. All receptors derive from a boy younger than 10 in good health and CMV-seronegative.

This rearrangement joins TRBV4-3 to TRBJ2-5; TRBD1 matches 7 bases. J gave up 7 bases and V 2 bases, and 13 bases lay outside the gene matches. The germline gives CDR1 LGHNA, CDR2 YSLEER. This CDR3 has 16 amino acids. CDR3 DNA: TGCGCCAGCAGCCAATTTCCTCCGGGACAGTCGGGGACCCAGTACTTC. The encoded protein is CASSQFPPGQSGTQYF.

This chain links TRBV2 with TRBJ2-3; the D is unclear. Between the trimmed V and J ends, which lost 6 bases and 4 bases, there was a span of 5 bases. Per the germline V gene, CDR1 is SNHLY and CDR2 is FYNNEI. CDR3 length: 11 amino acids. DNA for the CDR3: TGTGCCAGCAGAGCGCCAGATACGCAGTATTTT. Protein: CASRAPDTQYF.

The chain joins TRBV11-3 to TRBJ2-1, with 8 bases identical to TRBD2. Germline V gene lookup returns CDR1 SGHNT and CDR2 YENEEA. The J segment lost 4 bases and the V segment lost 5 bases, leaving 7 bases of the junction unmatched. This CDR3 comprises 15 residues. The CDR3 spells CASSRGGVSYNEQFF. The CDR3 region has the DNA TGTGCCAGCAGCCGGGGGGGTGTATCATACAATGAGCAGTTCTTC. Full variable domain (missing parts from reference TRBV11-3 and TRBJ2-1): EAGVVQSPRYKIIEKKQPVAFWCNPISGHNTLYWYLQNLGQGPELLIRYENEEAVDDSQLPKDRFSAERLKGVDSTLKIQPAELGDSAVYLCASSRGGVSYNEQFFGPGTRLTVL.

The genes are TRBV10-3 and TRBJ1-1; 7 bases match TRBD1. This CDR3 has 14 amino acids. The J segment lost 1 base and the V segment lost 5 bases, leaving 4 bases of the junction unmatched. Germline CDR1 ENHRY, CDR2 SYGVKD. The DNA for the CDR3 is TGTGCCATCAGTTCGGACAGGAGGAACACTGAAGCTTTCTTT. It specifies CAISSDRRNTEAFF.

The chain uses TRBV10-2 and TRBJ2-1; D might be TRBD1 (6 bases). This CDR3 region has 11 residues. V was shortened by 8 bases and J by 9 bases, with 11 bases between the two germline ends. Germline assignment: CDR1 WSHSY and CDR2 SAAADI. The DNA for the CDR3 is TGCGCCAGCGAAAAAGGGGGTGAGCAGTTCTTC. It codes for CASEKGGEQFF.

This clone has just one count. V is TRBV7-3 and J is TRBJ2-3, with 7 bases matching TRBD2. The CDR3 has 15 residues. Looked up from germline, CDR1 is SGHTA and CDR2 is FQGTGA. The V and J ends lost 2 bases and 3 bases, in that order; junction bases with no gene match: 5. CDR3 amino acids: CASSLSGLLTDTQYF. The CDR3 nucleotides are TGTGCCAGCAGCTTATCGGGACTACTAACAGATACGCAGTATTTT.

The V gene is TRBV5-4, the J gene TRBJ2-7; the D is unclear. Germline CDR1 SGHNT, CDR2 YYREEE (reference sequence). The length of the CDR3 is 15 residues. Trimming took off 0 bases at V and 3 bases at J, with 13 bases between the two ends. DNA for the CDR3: TGTGCCAGCAGCTTGGATCCTTATACCGACTACGAGCAGTACGTC. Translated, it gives CASSLDPYTDYEQYV.

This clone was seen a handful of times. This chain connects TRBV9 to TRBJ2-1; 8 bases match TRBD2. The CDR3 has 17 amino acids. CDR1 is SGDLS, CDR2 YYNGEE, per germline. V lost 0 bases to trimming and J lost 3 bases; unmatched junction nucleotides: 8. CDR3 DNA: TGTGCCAGCAGCGTAGTACCCTTAGCGGGAAGCTACAATGAGCAGTTCTTC. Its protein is CASSVVPLAGSYNEQFF.

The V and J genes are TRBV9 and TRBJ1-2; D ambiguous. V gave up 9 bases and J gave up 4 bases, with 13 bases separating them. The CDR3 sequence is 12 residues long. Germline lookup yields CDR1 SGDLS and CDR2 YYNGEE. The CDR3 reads CATPPDTYGYTF. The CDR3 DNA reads TGTGCCACCCCACCTGACACCTATGGCTACACCTTC.

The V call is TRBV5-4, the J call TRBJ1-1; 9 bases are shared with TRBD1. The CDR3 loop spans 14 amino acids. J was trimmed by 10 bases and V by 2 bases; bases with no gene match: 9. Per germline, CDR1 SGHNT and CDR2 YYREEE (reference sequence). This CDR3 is CASSFPGQGGVAFF. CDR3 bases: TGTGCCAGCAGCTTCCCGGGACAGGGAGGGGTAGCTTTCTTT.

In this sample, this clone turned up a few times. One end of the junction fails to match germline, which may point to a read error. The CDR3 sequence: CASSRTSGLPGELFF. CDR3 coding DNA: TGTGCTAGCAGCAGGACTAGCGGCCTCCCCGGGGAGCTGTTTTTT. The chain joins TRBV7-7 to TRBJ2-2; 10 bases are shared with TRBD2. CDR3 size: 15 residues. Germline V lookup: CDR1 SSHAT, CDR2 FNYEAQ (reference sequence).

In nucleotides, the CDR3 is TGCGCCAGCAGCGGACCCGGGACACCTGCCGATGGCTACACCTTC. It encodes CASSGPGTPADGYTF. This chain uses TRBV5-1 with TRBJ1-2, with D possibly being TRBD1 (6 bases). Trimming pared 4 bases from V and 6 bases from J, leaving 19 bases between. Germline loops: CDR1 SGHRS, CDR2 YFSETQ. The CDR3 covers 15 residues.

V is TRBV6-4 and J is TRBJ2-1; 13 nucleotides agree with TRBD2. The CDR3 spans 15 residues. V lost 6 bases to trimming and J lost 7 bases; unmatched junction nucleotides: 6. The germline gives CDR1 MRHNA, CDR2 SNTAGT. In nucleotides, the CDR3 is TGTGCCAGCAGCGAACTAGCGGGGGGGCCGAATGAGCAGTTCTTC. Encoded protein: CASSELAGGPNEQFF.

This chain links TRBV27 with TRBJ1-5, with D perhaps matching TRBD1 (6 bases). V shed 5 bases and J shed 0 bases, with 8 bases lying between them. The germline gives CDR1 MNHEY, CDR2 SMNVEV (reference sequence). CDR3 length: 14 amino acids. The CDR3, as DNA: TGTGCCAGCAGTGACAGGAATAGCAATCAGCCCCAGCATTTT. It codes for CASSDRNSNQPQHF.

CDR3 in amino acids: CAISESTAGKGQPQHF. The CDR3 nucleotides read TGTGCCATCAGTGAGTCTACGGCAGGGAAAGGTCAGCCCCAGCATTTT. The gene calls are TRBV10-3 and TRBJ1-5, with TRBD1 as a possible D gene (5 bases). This CDR3 region has 16 residues. Per the germline V gene, CDR1 is ENHRY and CDR2 is SYGVKD. The ends were cut back, 0 bases at V and 6 bases at J, with 15 bases in the middle.

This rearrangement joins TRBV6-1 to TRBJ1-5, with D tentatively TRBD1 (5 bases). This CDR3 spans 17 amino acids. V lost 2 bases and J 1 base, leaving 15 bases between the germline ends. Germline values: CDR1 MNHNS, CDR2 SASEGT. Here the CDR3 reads CASSEILRGISNQPQHF. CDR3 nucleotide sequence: TGTGCCAGCAGTGAAATTTTAAGGGGAATAAGCAATCAGCCCCAGCATTTT.

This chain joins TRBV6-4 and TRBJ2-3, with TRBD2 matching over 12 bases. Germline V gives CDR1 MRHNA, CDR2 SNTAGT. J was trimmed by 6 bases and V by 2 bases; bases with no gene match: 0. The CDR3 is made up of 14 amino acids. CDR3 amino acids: CASSDTSGGDTQYF. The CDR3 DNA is TGTGCCAGCAGTGACACTAGCGGGGGGGATACGCAGTATTTT.

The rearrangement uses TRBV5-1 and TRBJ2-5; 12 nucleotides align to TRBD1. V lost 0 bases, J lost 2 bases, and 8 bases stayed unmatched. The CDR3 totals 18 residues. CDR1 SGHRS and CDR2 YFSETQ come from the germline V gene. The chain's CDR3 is CASSLVLGTGGLQETQYF. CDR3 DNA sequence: TGCGCCAGCAGCTTGGTCCTGGGGACAGGGGGCCTTCAAGAGACCCAGTACTTC.

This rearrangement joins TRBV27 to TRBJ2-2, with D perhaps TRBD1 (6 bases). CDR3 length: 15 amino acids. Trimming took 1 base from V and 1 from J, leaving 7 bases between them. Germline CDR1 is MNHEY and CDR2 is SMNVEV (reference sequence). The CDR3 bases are TGTGCCAGCAGTTTATACAGGGAGAACACCGGGGAGCTGTTTTTT. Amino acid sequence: CASSLYRENTGELFF.